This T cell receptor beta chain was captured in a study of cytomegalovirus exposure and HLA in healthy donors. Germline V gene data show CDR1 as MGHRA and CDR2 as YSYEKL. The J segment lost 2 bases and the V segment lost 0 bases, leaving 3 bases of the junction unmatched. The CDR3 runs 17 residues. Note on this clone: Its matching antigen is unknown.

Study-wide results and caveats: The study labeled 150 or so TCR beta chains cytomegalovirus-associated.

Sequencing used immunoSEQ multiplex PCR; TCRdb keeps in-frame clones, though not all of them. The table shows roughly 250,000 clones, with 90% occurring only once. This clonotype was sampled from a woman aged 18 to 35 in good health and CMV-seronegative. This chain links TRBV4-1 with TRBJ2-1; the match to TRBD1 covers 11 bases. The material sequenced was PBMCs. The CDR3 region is CASSQDRTGGPYNEQFF. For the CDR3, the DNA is TGCGCCAGCAGCCAAGATAGGACAGGGGGCCCCTACAATGAGCAGTTCTTC.